This TCR beta chain was documented in a study of OX40 agonist ivuxolimab in advanced cancers. Study information: A male proportion of 82.7% was recorded, with mean age 60 years and range roughly 23 to 79. General observations from the study: Within 6 weeks, CD4+ and CD8+ blood T cells expanded clonally at 0.1 to 3.0 mg/kg.

The V gene's germline CDR1 is SGHDN and CDR2 FVKESK. V shed 5 bases and J 0 bases; nucleotides not matched to a gene: 8. The CDR3 spans 16 residues. Some clones are missing from TCRdb's copy, which holds only in-frame ones; the method was immunoSEQ multiplex PCR. Of around 35,000 clones listed, about 90% were seen once; the top ten hold 15% to 20%. A word on this clone: The antigen remains undetermined.

Sampling of blood occurred at baseline, cycle 4 day 1, and cycle 7 day 1. The rearrangement uses TRBV14 and TRBJ1-1; 8 nucleotides match TRBD1. The sample here was CD4+ or CD8+ T cells sorted from blood, taken in a trial of the OX40 agonist ivuxolimab. The source is an adult with an advanced solid tumor such as melanoma, head and neck, liver or kidney cancer. CDR3: CASSSRQGTMNTEAFF. CDR3 sequence (DNA): TGTGCCAGCAGCTCACGACAGGGGACTATGAACACTGAAGCTTTCTTT.